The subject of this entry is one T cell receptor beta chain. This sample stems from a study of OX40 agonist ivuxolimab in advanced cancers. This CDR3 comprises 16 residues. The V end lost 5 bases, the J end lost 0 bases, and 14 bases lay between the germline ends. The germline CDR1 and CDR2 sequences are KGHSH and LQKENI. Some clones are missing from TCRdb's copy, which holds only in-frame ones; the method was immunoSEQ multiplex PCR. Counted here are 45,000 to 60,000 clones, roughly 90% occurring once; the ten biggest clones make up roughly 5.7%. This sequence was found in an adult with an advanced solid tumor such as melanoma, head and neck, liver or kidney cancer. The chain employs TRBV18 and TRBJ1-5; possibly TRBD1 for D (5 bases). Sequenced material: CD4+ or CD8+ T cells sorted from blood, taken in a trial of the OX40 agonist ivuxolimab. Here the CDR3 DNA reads TGTGCCAGCTCAACCGAAACGGGGGATAGCAATCAGCCCCAGCATTTT. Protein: CASSTETGDSNQPQHF.